The subject of this entry is one T cell receptor beta chain. The antigen is unknown. The study ran its PCR with 60 Vbeta and 13 Jbeta primers. Original data processing: In a later analysis, some 11 million of tens of millions of unique beta chains occurred in at least two donors. Assay used: immunoSEQ multiplex PCR; TCRdb lists only in-frame clones, some missing. That table furnishes V, J and clone size, whereas the DNA furnished D and trimming. The sample consists of some 180,000 clones, approximately 80% of them appearing once. The data stem from a study of cytomegalovirus exposure and HLA in healthy donors. In the study overall: Among the approximately 380 donors who were genotyped, 81% fell in the genetic ancestry cluster that is associated with self-reported Caucasian donors. The study's findings and limits: For most TCR sequences rarity was the rule, although some public TCRs occurred in many donors.

The V gene lost 1 base and the J gene lost 3 bases, with 10 bases spanning the gap. This CDR3 is built from 14 residues. The germline CDR1 and CDR2 sequences are LNHNV and YYDKDF (reference sequence). The TCR originated in a female donor in good health and CMV-seronegative. The sample was PBMCs. The rearrangement links TRBV15 to TRBJ2-7, with D hard to call. This chain's CDR3 is CATSRVQNLYEQYF. The CDR3 nucleotides are TGTGCCACCAGCAGAGTCCAGAATCTCTACGAGCAGTACTTC.